These 31 T cell receptor beta chains came from one sample sequenced in a study of blood T cell repertoires in COVID-19. TCRdb's copy holds only in-frame clones and misses some; the assay was immunoSEQ multiplex PCR. The repertoire holds over 130,000 clones, with approximately 85% as singletons. The sample taken for sequencing was peripheral blood. Receptors originate from a man in his forties or fifties with acute or convalescent COVID-19.

This chain connects TRBV28 to TRBJ2-2, with D unresolved. Germline V lookup: CDR1 MDHEN, CDR2 SYDVKM. CDR3 length: 12 residues. Trimming removed 1 base at V and 7 bases at J, with 4 bases between. CDR3 DNA: TGTGCCAGCAGTTTATACAGCGGGGAGCTGTTTTTT. Translation gives CASSLYSGELFF.

This clone was observed once. The chain is built from TRBV12-3 or TRBV12-4 and TRBJ1-6; D is ambiguous. The CDR3 runs to 12 residues. Trimming cost V 7 bases and J 8 bases, with 9 bases left between them. As DNA, the CDR3 is TGTGCCAGCAAGAGAGGTTATTCACCCCTCCACTTT. It codes for CASKRGYSPLHF.

The V and J genes are TRBV4-2 and TRBJ1-2; maybe TRBD1 (6 bases). Germline loops: CDR1 LGHNA, CDR2 YNFKEQ. The CDR3 runs 13 residues. Trimming removed 1 base from V and 5 bases from J, with 8 bases in between. The CDR3 coding sequence is TGTGCCAGCAGCCAAGGGGACACGTATGGCTACACCTTC. Residues: CASSQGDTYGYTF.

The V gene is TRBV6-5, the J gene TRBJ2-7; 11 bases align to TRBD2. V shed 6 bases and J 6 bases; nucleotides not matched to a gene: 7. Germline values: CDR1 MNHEY, CDR2 SVGAGI. The CDR3 sequence is 14 residues long. CDR3 loop: CASRLAGDSGEQYF. CDR3 DNA sequence: TGTGCCAGCAGACTAGCGGGAGATTCGGGCGAGCAGTACTTC.

This clone was found a few times. This chain uses TRBV7-3 with TRBJ2-1, with D tentatively TRBD2 (5 bases). Germline assignment: CDR1 SGHTA and CDR2 FQGTGA. This CDR3 is 15 amino acids long. V was cut by 4 bases and J by 9 bases, with 19 bases left in between. The CDR3 reads CASSSRPGGSGEQFF. The CDR3 DNA reads as TGTGCCAGCAGCTCGCGGCCGGGTGGGAGCGGTGAGCAGTTCTTC.

The chain joins TRBV7-9 to TRBJ2-7, with TRBD1 identical over 7 bases. The CDR3 is 14 residues long. The J segment lost 5 bases and the V segment lost 1 base, leaving 5 bases of the junction unmatched. CDR1 and CDR2 (germline): SEHNR, FQNEAQ (reference sequence). CDR3 in DNA: TGTGCCAGCAGCTTAGTCCGGACAGGCAACGAGCAGTACTTC. As protein: CASSLVRTGNEQYF.

The chain couples TRBV29-1 to TRBJ1-5; 8 bases map to TRBD1. In germline, CDR1 is SQVTM, CDR2 ANQGSEA. CDR3 size: 14 residues. V gave up 7 bases and J gave up 6 bases; unmatched junction bases: 11. In DNA, the CDR3 is TGCAGCGCGGGTCAGGGGGCATTGGGTCAGCCCCAGCATTTT. Residues: CSAGQGALGQPQHF.

V and J are TRBV5-1 and TRBJ1-6, with TRBD1 matching over 7 bases. There are 15 residues in the CDR3. Germline V lookup: CDR1 SGHRS, CDR2 YFSETQ. V lost 0 bases to trimming and J lost 18 bases; unmatched junction nucleotides: 15. The CDR3 DNA reads TGCGCCAGCAGCTTGGACGGGGACAGAGCCGCCCCGTCCCACTTT. This sequence encodes CASSLDGDRAAPSHF.

V usage is TRBV10-3 and J usage is TRBJ2-7; 8 bases agree with TRBD1. This CDR3 spans 14 amino acids. Trimming at V came to 5 bases and at J to 2 bases, leaving 5 bases not matched to a gene. In germline, CDR1 is ENHRY, CDR2 SYGVKD. The CDR3 reads CAISPGQGPYEQYF. CDR3 coding DNA: TGTGCCATCAGTCCAGGACAGGGCCCCTACGAGCAGTACTTC.

The J gene is TRBJ1-4, the V gene TRBV20-1; unclear D gene. Germline CDR1 DFQATT, CDR2 SNEGSKA (reference sequence). The CDR3 consists of 12 residues. Trimming pared 3 bases from V and 13 bases from J, leaving 15 bases between. This CDR3 reads CSASETGKGLFF. In nucleotides, the CDR3 is TGCAGTGCTAGTGAGACCGGGAAAGGACTGTTTTTT.

This chain links TRBV5-1 with TRBJ1-5; tentatively, D is TRBD1 (5 bases). Germline CDR1 and CDR2: SGHRS and YFSETQ. There are 15 residues in the CDR3. V lost 0 bases, J lost 0 bases, and 7 bases lay in between. The CDR3 bases are TGCGCCAGCAGCTTGGGACAGCATAGCAATCAGCCCCAGCATTTT. Translating gives CASSLGQHSNQPQHF.

This rearrangement joins TRBV2 to TRBJ2-3; D may be TRBD1 (7 bases). There are 17 residues in the CDR3. Trimming shortened V by 1 base and J by 0 bases, and 14 bases separated the two germline ends. Per germline, CDR1 SNHLY and CDR2 FYNNEI. The CDR3 sequence is CASSEVSGDRSTDTQYF. The CDR3 DNA follows: TGTGCCAGCAGTGAAGTCTCGGGGGACAGAAGCACAGATACGCAGTATTTT.

This rearrangement joins TRBV11-3 to TRBJ2-6; D unclear. The CDR3 length is 14 residues. Germline V gene lookup returns CDR1 SGHNT and CDR2 YENEEA. V shed 5 bases and J shed 1 base, with 6 bases lying between them. The CDR3 sequence is CASSPRSGANVLTF. Written as DNA, the CDR3 is TGTGCCAGCAGCCCGAGATCTGGGGCCAACGTCCTGACTTTC.

This chain's CDR3 is CAWSLEYEQYF. As DNA, the CDR3 is TGTGCCTGGAGTTTAGAGTACGAGCAGTACTTC. This sequence joins TRBV30 and TRBJ2-7; D call uncertain. Germline V gene data show CDR1 as GTSNPN and CDR2 as SVGIG (reference sequence). This CDR3 spans 11 amino acids. The V gene lost 2 bases and the J gene lost 4 bases, with 6 bases spanning the gap.

V is TRBV9 and J is TRBJ2-2, with 7 bases lining up with TRBD2. The germline CDR1 and CDR2 sequences are SGDLS and YYNGEE. The V gene end was trimmed by 4 bases and the J gene end by 7 bases; junction bases not matched to a gene: 4. The CDR3 consists of 13 residues. Here the CDR3 reads CASSIWTSGELFF. CDR3 in DNA: TGTGCCAGCAGCATATGGACTAGCGGGGAGCTGTTTTTT.

The V gene is TRBV6-2 or TRBV6-3, the J gene TRBJ1-5; the D is unclear. Germline CDR1 is MNHEY and CDR2 is SVGEGT. The CDR3 covers 14 residues. With 1 base removed from V and 2 bases from J, the gap between germline ends came to 6 bases. Here the CDR3 DNA reads TGTGCCAGCAGTTACTTGCCAGGCAATCAGCCCCAGCATTTT. Translated, it gives CASSYLPGNQPQHF.

This clone was seen only once. This chain links TRBV29-1 with TRBJ2-5, with TRBD2 matching over 7 bases. The junction had 7 bases not matched to a gene; V was cut back by 4 bases and J by 5 bases. This CDR3 comprises 13 residues. Germline V CDR1 and CDR2: SQVTM, ANQGSEA. CDR3 sequence (DNA): TGCAGCGTTGGGGAGGGTGTCGGGGAGACCCAGTACTTC. It encodes CSVGEGVGETQYF.

Concerning this clone: An end of the junction does not agree with germline; a read error may underlie this. V usage is TRBV5-4 and J usage is TRBJ2-7; 11 bases are shared with TRBD1. CDR3 length equals 14 residues. The V gene's germline CDR1 is SGHNT and CDR2 YYREEE (reference sequence). This CDR3 is CAGSRIGQGALQYF. The CDR3 bases are TGTGCCGGCAGCCGTATAGGACAGGGGGCGTTGCAGTACTTC.

The J gene is TRBJ2-7, the V gene TRBV10-3, with D possibly being TRBD2 (5 bases). The ends were cut back, 7 bases at V and 6 bases at J, with 13 bases in the middle. CDR3 length equals 12 residues. Germline CDR1 ENHRY, CDR2 SYGVKD. As DNA, the CDR3 is TGTGCCATCACCCGGGGTTCGGGCGAGCAGTACTTC. Encoded protein: CAITRGSGEQYF.

The V call is TRBV24-1, the J call TRBJ1-1; a possible D gene is TRBD1 (5 bases). CDR3 length equals 11 residues. The germline V and J ends were trimmed by 3 bases and 8 bases, with 6 bases remaining between them. Germline CDR1 KGHDR, CDR2 SFDVKD. This chain's CDR3 is CATSDNREAFF. For the CDR3, the DNA is TGTGCCACCAGTGATAACAGGGAAGCTTTCTTT.

The chain couples TRBV28 to TRBJ2-2; no firm D call. V was shortened by 10 bases and J by 1 base, with 10 bases between the two germline ends. In germline, CDR1 is MDHEN, CDR2 SYDVKM. The CDR3 has 13 amino acids. CDR3 region: CATYGRNTGELFF. As DNA, the CDR3 is TGTGCCACCTATGGGCGGAACACCGGGGAGCTGTTTTTT. Full variable domain (missing parts from reference TRBV28 and TRBJ2-2): DVKVTQSSRYLVKRTGEKVFLECVQDMDHENMFWYRQDPGLGLRLIYFSYDVKMKEKGDIPEGYSVSREKKERFSLILESASTNQTSMYLCATYGRNTGELFFGEGSRLTVL.

The J gene is TRBJ1-1, the V gene TRBV5-1; 7 nucleotides align to TRBD1. This CDR3 region has 17 residues. With V trimmed by 4 bases and J by 5 bases, 17 bases remained unmatched. Germline V gives CDR1 SGHRS, CDR2 YFSETQ. The CDR3 region is CASSHGPTSGQATEAFF. Written as DNA, the CDR3 is TGCGCCAGCAGCCATGGTCCTACGTCCGGACAGGCAACTGAAGCTTTCTTT.

V and J are TRBV10-1 and TRBJ1-5; a weak D match, TRBD1 (6 bases). Germline CDR1 is WNHNN and CDR2 is SYGVQD (reference sequence). The CDR3 consists of 14 residues. Deletions cut 2 bases from V and 7 bases from J, with 12 bases between. CDR3 in amino acids: CASSEGGAGQPQHF. The DNA for the CDR3 is TGCGCCAGCAGTGAGGGGGGGGCAGGGCAGCCCCAGCATTTT.

The V and J genes are TRBV27 and TRBJ1-2; D is possibly TRBD1 (6 bases). The CDR3 runs to 15 residues. Germline V gene sequence: CDR1 MNHEY, CDR2 SMNVEV (reference sequence). The V end lost 2 bases, the J end lost 3 bases, and 13 bases lay between the germline ends. CDR3 region: CASSLGGRQDYGYTF. The CDR3 DNA sequence: TGTGCCAGCAGTTTAGGGGGCCGGCAAGACTATGGCTACACCTTC.

This clone was detected only once. V usage is TRBV3-1 (or the pseudogene TRBV3-2) and J usage is TRBJ2-2; D is possibly TRBD2 (6 bases). CDR1 is LGHDT, CDR2 YNNKEL, per germline (reference sequence). The CDR3 consists of 18 residues. V was clipped by 5 bases and J by 1 base, with 20 bases between them. CDR3 in amino acids: CASSSSAGSRGNTGELFF. Here the CDR3 DNA reads TGTGCCAGCAGCTCAAGCGCGGGAAGCCGGGGGAACACCGGGGAGCTGTTTTTT.

This sequence joins TRBV19 and TRBJ1-1, with 9 bases identical to TRBD1. Germline CDR1 LNHDA, CDR2 SQIVND (reference sequence). The CDR3 spans 14 residues. Trimming cost V 6 bases and J 4 bases; bases outside gene matches: 6. DNA for the CDR3: TGTGCCAGTAGGGGACAGGGTACGGTCACTGAAGCTTTCTTT. As protein: CASRGQGTVTEAFF. Variable domain in full (rest from reference TRBV19 and TRBJ1-1): DGGITQSPKYLFRKEGQNVTLSCEQNLNHDAMYWYRQDPGQGLRLIYYSQIVNDFQKGDIAEGYSVSREKKESFPLTVTSAQKNPTAFYLCASRGQGTVTEAFFGQGTRLTVV.

The chain recombines TRBV19 with TRBJ1-5, with TRBD1 identical over 8 bases. Germline V CDR1 and CDR2: LNHDA, SQIVND (reference sequence). The CDR3 sequence is 14 residues long. V lost 3 bases, J lost 5 bases, and 3 bases stayed unmatched. CDR3 nucleotide sequence: TGTGCCAGTAGTATCGGACAGGGTCATCAGCCCCAGCATTTT. It translates to CASSIGQGHQPQHF.

The genes are TRBV3-1 (or the pseudogene TRBV3-2) and TRBJ1-2, with D perhaps matching TRBD1 (6 bases). V lost 6 bases, J lost 2 bases, and 13 bases lay in between. The CDR3 is made up of 14 amino acids. The germline gives CDR1 LGHDT, CDR2 YNNKEL (reference sequence). CDR3 coding DNA: TGTGCCAGCAGTCCCGGGACACGGAACTATGGCTACACCTTC. It is translated as CASSPGTRNYGYTF.

CDR3 bases: TGTGCCAGTAGTATAGTGGGGCAGGATGAAAAACTGTTTTTT. Translating it yields CASSIVGQDEKLFF. This sequence joins TRBV19 and TRBJ1-4; maybe TRBD1 (5 bases). The germline V and J ends were trimmed by 1 base and 6 bases, with 9 bases remaining between them. CDR1 and CDR2 (germline): LNHDA, SQIVND (reference sequence). The CDR3 contains 14 residues.

This clone was seen more than once but under ten times. The V call is TRBV12-3 or TRBV12-4, the J call TRBJ2-3; no definite D call. With 6 bases removed from V and 6 bases from J, the gap between germline ends came to 7 bases. The CDR3 has 11 amino acids. DNA for the CDR3: TGTGCCAGCAGCCCTAGGGATACGCAGTATTTT. Encoded protein: CASSPRDTQYF.

This chain uses TRBV19 with TRBJ1-5, with TRBD1 matching 11 bases. Germline V gene data show CDR1 as LNHDA and CDR2 as SQIVND (reference sequence). After removal of 6 bases from V and 4 bases from J, the junction contained 5 bases not matched to a gene. The CDR3 sequence is 15 residues long. The CDR3 sequence is CASRRGTGGNQPQHF. The CDR3 bases are TGTGCCAGTAGACGCGGGACAGGGGGTAATCAGCCCCAGCATTTT.